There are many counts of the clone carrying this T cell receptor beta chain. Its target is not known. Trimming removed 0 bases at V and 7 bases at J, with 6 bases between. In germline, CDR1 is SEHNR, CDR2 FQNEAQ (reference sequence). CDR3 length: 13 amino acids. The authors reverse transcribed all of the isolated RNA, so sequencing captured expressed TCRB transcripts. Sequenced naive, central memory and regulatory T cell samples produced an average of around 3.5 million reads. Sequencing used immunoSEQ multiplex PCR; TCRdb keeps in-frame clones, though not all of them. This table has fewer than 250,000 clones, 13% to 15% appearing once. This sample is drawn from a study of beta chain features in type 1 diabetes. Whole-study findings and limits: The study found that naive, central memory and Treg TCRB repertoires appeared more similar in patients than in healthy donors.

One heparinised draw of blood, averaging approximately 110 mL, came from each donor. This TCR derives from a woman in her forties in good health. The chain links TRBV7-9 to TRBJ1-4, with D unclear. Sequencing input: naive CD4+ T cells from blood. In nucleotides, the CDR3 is TGTGCCAGCAGCTTAGCAGCGGGTGAAAAACTGTTTTTT. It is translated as CASSLAAGEKLFF.